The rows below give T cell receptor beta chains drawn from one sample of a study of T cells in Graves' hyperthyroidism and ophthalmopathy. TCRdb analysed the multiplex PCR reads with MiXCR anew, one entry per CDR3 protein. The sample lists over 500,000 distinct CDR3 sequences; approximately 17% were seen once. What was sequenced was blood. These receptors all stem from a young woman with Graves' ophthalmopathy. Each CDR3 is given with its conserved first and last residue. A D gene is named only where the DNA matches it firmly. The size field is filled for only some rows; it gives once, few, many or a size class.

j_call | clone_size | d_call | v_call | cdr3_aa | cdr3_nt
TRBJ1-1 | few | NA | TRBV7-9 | CAGGKEMNTEAFF | TGTGCCGGTGGCAAGGAAATGAACACTGAAGCTTTCTTT
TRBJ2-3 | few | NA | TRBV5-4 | CASGRGISTDTQYF | TGTGCCAGCGGCCGGGGGATTAGCACAGATACGCAGTATTTT
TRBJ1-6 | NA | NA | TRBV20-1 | CSARDPSGNSPLHF | TGCAGTGCTAGAGATCCCAGCGGGAACTCACCCCTCCACTTT
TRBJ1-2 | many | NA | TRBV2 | CASSEAEGGYGYTF | TGTGCCAGCAGTGAAGCGGAAGGAGGCTATGGCTACACCTTC
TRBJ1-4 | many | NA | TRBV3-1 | CASSPTGPISSEKLFF | TGTGCCAGCAGCCCTACTGGACCTATTTCGAGTGAAAAACTGTTTTTT
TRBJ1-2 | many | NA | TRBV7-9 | CASSLEQGTGYGYTF | TGTGCCAGCAGCTTAGAACAAGGAACAGGCTATGGCTACACCTTC
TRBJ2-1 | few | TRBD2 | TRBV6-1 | CASNLRGTTWLAGEYNEQFF | TGTGCCAGCAACTTAAGGGGAACGACTTGGCTAGCGGGGGAATACAATGAGCAGTTCTTC
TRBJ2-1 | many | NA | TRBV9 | CASSVEGGQSGEQFF | TGTGCCAGCAGCGTAGAGGGAGGACAGTCCGGTGAGCAGTTCTTC
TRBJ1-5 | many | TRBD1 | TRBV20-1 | CSASRTGPNQPQHF | TGCAGTGCCTCGCGGACAGGACCCAATCAGCCCCAGCATTTT
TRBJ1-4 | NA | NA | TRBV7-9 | CASSPEGRNEKLFF | TGTGCCAGCAGCCCCGAGGGCAGGAATGAAAAACTGTTTTTT
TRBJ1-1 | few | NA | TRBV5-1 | CASSPDPGDYTEAFF | TGCGCCAGCAGCCCGGACCCGGGGGACTACACTGAAGCTTTCTTT
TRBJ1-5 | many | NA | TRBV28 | CASVLQGQVSNQPQHF | TGTGCCAGCGTGCTTCAGGGACAAGTTAGCAATCAGCCCCAGCATTTT
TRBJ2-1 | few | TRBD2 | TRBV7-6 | CASSPRTSGSRANEQFF | TGTGCCAGCAGCCCCCGGACTAGCGGGAGTCGGGCAAATGAGCAGTTCTTC
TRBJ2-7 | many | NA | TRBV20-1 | CSAREIGGGDEQYF | TGCAGTGCTAGAGAAATAGGGGGCGGGGACGAGCAGTACTTC
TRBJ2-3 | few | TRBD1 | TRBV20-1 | CSAGTQGSTDTQYF | TGCAGTGCAGGGACACAGGGGTCGACAGATACGCAGTATTTT
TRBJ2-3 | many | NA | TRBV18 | CASSPLDSTDTQYF | TGTGCCAGCTCACCTCTAGACAGCACAGATACGCAGTATTTT
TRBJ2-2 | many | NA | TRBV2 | CASGSGVVTGELFF | TGTGCCAGCGGTTCGGGGGTCGTCACCGGGGAGCTGTTTTTT
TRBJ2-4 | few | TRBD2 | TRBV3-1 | CASSHPSSGGARNIQYF | TGTGCCAGCAGCCACCCTTCAAGCGGGGGGGCAAGGAACATTCAGTACTTC
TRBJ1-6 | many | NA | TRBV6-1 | CASSPDRHSSPLHF | TGTGCCAGCAGCCCCGACAGACATTCTTCACCCCTCCACTTT
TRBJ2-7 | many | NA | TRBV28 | CASSATGTVSSYEQYF | TGTGCCAGCAGTGCTACCGGGACCGTCAGCTCCTACGAGCAGTACTTC
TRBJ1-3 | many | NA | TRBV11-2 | CASATSRASSGNTIYF | TGTGCCAGCGCGACCAGTCGGGCTAGCTCTGGAAACACCATATATTTT
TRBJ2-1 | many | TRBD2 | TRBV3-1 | CASSKDSGGTYNDQFF | TGTGCCAGCAGCAAGGATAGCGGGGGGACCTACAATGATCAGTTCTTC
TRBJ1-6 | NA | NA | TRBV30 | CAWSVIGKGSPLHF | TGTGCCTGGAGTGTGATTGGGAAAGGATCACCCCTCCACTTT
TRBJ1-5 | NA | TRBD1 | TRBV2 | CASSEALRGGGGGQPQHF | TGTGCCAGCAGTGAAGCGCTTCGGGGAGGGGGCGGCGGCCAGCCCCAGCATTTT
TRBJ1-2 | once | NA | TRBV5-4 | CAGSLAVEVDGYTF | TGTGCCGGCAGCTTGGCCGTGGAGGTGGATGGCTACACCTTC
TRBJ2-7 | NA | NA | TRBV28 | CASSSPSGGKNEQYF | TGTGCCAGCAGCAGCCCCTCAGGGGGGAAAAACGAGCAGTACTTC
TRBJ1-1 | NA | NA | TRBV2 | CASSYPGTKNTEAFF | TGTGCCAGCAGTTACCCCGGGACGAAGAACACTGAAGCTTTCTTT
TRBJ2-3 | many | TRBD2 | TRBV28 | CASNPGLAGSTDTQYF | TGTGCCAGCAATCCAGGACTAGCGGGAAGCACAGATACGCAGTATTTT
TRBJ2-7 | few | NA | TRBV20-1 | CSARDRGTSTYEQYF | TGCAGTGCTAGAGATAGGGGCACCTCAACCTACGAGCAGTACTTC
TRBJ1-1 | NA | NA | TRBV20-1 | CSAPSTATEVFF | TGCAGTGCTCCCTCGACAGCAACTGAAGTGTTCTTT
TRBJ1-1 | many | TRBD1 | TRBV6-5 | CASSYSRGLGTEAFF | TGTGCCAGCAGTTACTCAAGGGGGCTGGGGACTGAAGCTTTCTTT
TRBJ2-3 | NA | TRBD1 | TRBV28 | CASSRITGGRTDTQYF | TGTGCCAGCAGCCGAATTACAGGGGGCCGTACAGATACGCAGTATTTT
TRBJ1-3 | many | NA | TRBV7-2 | CASSSPGYSGNTIYF | TGTGCCAGCAGCTCCCCGGGTTACTCTGGAAACACCATATATTTT
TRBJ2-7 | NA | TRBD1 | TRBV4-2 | CASSQETGGGDEQYF | TGTGCCAGCAGCCAAGAGACAGGGGGCGGGGACGAGCAGTACTTC
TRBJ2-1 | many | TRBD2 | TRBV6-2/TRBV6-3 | CASSSGFAPSAGGRLSYNEQFF | TGTGCCAGCAGTTCGGGTTTCGCTCCCTCAGCGGGGGGTCGACTTTCCTACAATGAGCAGTTCTTC
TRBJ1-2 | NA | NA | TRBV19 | CASSRTAEDDGYTF | TGTGCCAGTAGTAGGACAGCCGAGGATGATGGCTACACCTTC
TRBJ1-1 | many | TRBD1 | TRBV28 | CASSLRQGPLDTEAFF | TGTGCCAGCAGTTTACGACAGGGACCGTTAGACACTGAAGCTTTCTTT
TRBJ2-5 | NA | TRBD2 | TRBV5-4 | CASSSGRAGGRGETQYF | TGTGCCAGCAGCTCGGGCCGGGCGGGGGGAAGGGGAGAGACCCAGTACTTC
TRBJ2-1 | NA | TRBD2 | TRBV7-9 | CASSSTSGLDRASSYNEQFF | TGTGCCAGCAGCTCGACTAGCGGATTGGACCGGGCTAGCTCCTACAATGAGCAGTTCTTC
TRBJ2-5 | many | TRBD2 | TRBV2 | CASSETSGSGETQYF | TGTGCCAGCAGTGAAACTAGCGGGAGTGGCGAGACCCAGTACTTC
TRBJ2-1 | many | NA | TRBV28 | CASSLKGTFLRNEQFF | TGTGCCAGCAGTTTAAAGGGGACTTTCCTCCGGAATGAGCAGTTCTTC
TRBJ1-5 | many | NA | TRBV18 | CASSPGQNNQPQHF | TGTGCCAGCTCACCAGGGCAGAACAATCAGCCCCAGCATTTT
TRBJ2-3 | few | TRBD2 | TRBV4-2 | CASSQEVRGGTDTQYF | TGTGCCAGCAGCCAAGAAGTGCGGGGGGGCACAGATACGCAGTATTTT
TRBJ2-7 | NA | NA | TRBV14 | CASSQQWEEAYEQYF | TGTGCCAGCAGCCAGCAATGGGAGGAGGCCTACGAGCAGTACTTC
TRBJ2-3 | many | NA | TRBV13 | CASSLRQDPDTQYF | TGTGCCAGCAGCCTAAGACAGGACCCAGATACGCAGTATTTT
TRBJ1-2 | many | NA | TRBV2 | CASSARQNYGYTF | TGTGCCAGCAGTGCGCGACAGAACTATGGCTACACCTTC
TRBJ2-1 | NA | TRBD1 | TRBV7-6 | CASSLAGQDPYNEQFF | TGTGCCAGCAGCTTAGCGGGACAGGACCCATACAATGAGCAGTTCTTC
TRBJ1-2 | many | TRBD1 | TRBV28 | CASSSTGLNYGYTF | TGTGCCAGCAGTTCGACAGGGTTGAACTATGGCTACACCTTC
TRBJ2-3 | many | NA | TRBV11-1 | CASSLPSTDTQYF | TGTGCCAGCAGCCTTCCCTCCACAGATACGCAGTATTTT
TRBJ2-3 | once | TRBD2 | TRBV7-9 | CASSPLGGGLAGPTDTQYF | TGTGCCAGCAGCCCCCTCGGGGGTGGACTAGCGGGGCCCACAGATACGCAGTATTTT
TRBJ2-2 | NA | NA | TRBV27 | CASSLILGQHSTGELFF | TGTGCCAGCAGTTTAATTTTGGGACAACACTCCACCGGGGAGCTGTTTTTT
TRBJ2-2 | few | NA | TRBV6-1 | CASSKGELFF | TGTGCCAGCAGTAAGGGGGAGCTGTTTTTT
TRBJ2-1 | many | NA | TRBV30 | CAWSVASPNEQFF | TGTGCCTGGAGTGTGGCTAGCCCTAATGAGCAGTTCTTC
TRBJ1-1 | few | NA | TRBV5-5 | CASSLSGSHEAFF | TGTGCCAGCAGCTTGTCAGGGAGTCATGAAGCTTTCTTT
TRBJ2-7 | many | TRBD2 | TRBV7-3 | CASSSVGGSDEQYF | TGTGCCAGCAGCTCCGTGGGAGGGAGCGACGAGCAGTACTTC
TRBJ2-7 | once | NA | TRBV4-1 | CASSHAGGNSYEQYF | TGCGCCAGCAGCCACGCGGGCGGGAACTCTTACGAGCAGTACTTC
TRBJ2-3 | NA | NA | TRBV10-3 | CAISIGVYAGSTDTQYF | TGTGCCATCAGTATAGGGGTGTACGCCGGCAGCACAGATACGCAGTATTTT
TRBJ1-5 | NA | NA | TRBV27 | CASSRRRQINQPQHF | TGTGCCAGCAGTAGACGACGACAGATCAATCAGCCCCAGCATTTT